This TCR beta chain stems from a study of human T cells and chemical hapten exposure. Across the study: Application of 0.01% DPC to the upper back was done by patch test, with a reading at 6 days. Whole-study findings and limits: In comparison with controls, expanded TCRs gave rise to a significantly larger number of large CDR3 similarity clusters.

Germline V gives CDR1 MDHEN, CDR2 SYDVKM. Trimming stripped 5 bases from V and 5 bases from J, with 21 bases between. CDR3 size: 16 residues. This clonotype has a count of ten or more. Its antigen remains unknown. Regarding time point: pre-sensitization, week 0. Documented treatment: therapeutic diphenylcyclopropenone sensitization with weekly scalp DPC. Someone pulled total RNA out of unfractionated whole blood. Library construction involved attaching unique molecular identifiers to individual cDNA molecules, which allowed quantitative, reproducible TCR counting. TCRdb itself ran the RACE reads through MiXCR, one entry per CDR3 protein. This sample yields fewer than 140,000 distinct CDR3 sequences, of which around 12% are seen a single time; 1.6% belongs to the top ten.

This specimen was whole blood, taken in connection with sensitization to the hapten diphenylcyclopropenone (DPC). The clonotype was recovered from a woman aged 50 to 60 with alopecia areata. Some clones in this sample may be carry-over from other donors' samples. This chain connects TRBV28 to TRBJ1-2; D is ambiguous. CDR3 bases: TGTGCCAGCAGTCCGTCGGGGTCAGTCGGGATTTATGGCTACACCTTC. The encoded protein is CASSPSGSVGIYGYTF.